The clone carrying this T cell receptor (beta chain) was observed a single time. Study processing details: Estimation of nucleated cell counts was performed using reference gene primer amplification. The assay was immunoSEQ multiplex PCR, and TCRdb's table has in-frame clones only and misses some. The V and J calls and clone size were taken over from that table, and D and trimming were inferred from the DNA. The table has approximately 500,000 clones, around nine tenths seen once. From germline, CDR1 is SGHRS and CDR2 YFSETQ. Trimming removed 1 base at V and 6 bases at J, with 11 bases between. CDR3 length equals 14 residues. Residents of about 25 US areas, aged roughly 18 to 89 years, made up the participants. All recovered Cohort 3 donors got two negative PCRs, got clearance, or saw symptom resolution. This entry comes from a study of blood T cell repertoires in COVID-19. Study information: Sources were T cells, B-cell-depleted T cells, or PBMCs; the material itself was cDNA or gDNA.

Sequencing used PBMCs or T cells enriched from blood (not recorded which). The clonotype comes from a woman aged 40 to 50 who had recovered from COVID-19. The V call is TRBV5-1, the J call TRBJ2-1, with D maybe TRBD2 (5 bases). The CDR3 region has the DNA TGCGCCAGCAGCTTGCTCAGCGGCTCCAATGAGCAGTTCTTC. Translating gives CASSLLSGSNEQFF.